These 21 T cell receptor beta chains came from one sample sequenced in a study of blood T cell repertoires in COVID-19. Measured with immunoSEQ multiplex PCR; TCRdb has only the in-frame clones, and not every one. The sample lists almost 250,000 clones, approximately 86% occurring once. Sequenced sample: PBMCs or T cells enriched from blood (not recorded which). The receptors were gathered from a woman aged 45-65 years who had recovered from COVID-19.

The chain recombines TRBV6-6 with TRBJ2-3; D not certain. V was trimmed by 11 bases and J by 0 bases, leaving 9 bases between them. This CDR3 comprises 12 residues. CDR1 MNHNY and CDR2 SVGAGI come from the germline V gene (reference sequence). For the CDR3, the DNA is TGTGCCCTATCAGCGAGCACAGATACGCAGTATTTT. Protein sequence: CALSASTDTQYF.

The chain couples TRBV9 to TRBJ2-7; D is perhaps TRBD1 (7 bases). V lost 6 bases, J lost 0 bases, and 10 bases lay in between. Germline V CDR1 and CDR2: SGDLS, YYNGEE. This CDR3 comprises 13 residues. CDR3 sequence: CASNQGGSYEQYF. In DNA, the CDR3 is TGTGCCAGCAACCAGGGGGGCTCCTACGAGCAGTACTTC.

The chain carries TRBV5-1 and TRBJ1-1; D is possibly TRBD1 (5 bases). The CDR3 is made up of 14 amino acids. The germline CDR1 and CDR2 sequences are SGHRS and YFSETQ. Trimming cost V 7 bases and J 2 bases, with 15 bases left between them. CDR3 DNA sequence: TGCGCCAGCCAGGCGGGGCAGACAAACACTGAAGCTTTCTTT. Translated, it gives CASQAGQTNTEAFF.

The rearrangement joins TRBV28 to TRBJ1-2, with 7 positions matching TRBD1. Germline CDR1 and CDR2: MDHEN and SYDVKM. CDR3 length equals 14 residues. V trimming: 6 bases; J trimming: 3 bases; junction bases outside the gene matches: 7. The DNA of the CDR3 is TGTGCCAGCAGCCGGGGACAGAAGTACTATGGCTACACCTTC. It specifies CASSRGQKYYGYTF.

This chain links TRBV3-1 (or the pseudogene TRBV3-2) with TRBJ1-2; D may be TRBD1 (6 bases). The CDR3 length is 13 residues. Germline V gene lookup returns CDR1 LGHDT and CDR2 YNNKEL (reference sequence). V was shortened by 4 bases and J by 1 base, with 7 bases between the two germline ends. This CDR3 reads CASSLGGNYGYTF. The CDR3 DNA follows: TGTGCCAGCAGCCTAGGGGGTAACTATGGCTACACCTTC.

Points on this clone: Other nucleotide sequences from this sample produce the same CDR3. This chain links TRBV9 with TRBJ1-6; 7 bases line up with TRBD1. V dropped 2 bases and J dropped 10; count of bases not matched to a gene: 6. The CDR3 runs to 14 residues. CDR1 and CDR2 from the germline V gene are SGDLS and YYNGEE. The CDR3: CASSVEGAGSPLHF. Here the CDR3 DNA reads TGTGCCAGCAGCGTGGAGGGGGCAGGATCACCCCTCCACTTT.

This clone has a handful of counts. This chain joins TRBV19 and TRBJ2-1, with TRBD2 matching over 8 bases. The trim removed 8 bases at V and 4 bases at J, leaving 13 bases unmatched. Germline CDR1 and CDR2: LNHDA and SQIVND (reference sequence). There are 16 residues in the CDR3. CDR3: CASAGDGRARYNEQFF. CDR3 bases: TGTGCCAGTGCAGGTGACGGGAGGGCCAGGTACAATGAGCAGTTCTTC.

This chain links TRBV20-1 with TRBJ1-2, with D possibly being TRBD1 (6 bases). The CDR3 runs to 14 residues. V was shortened by 3 bases and J by 2 bases, with 13 bases between the two germline ends. CDR1 and CDR2 from the germline V gene are DFQATT and SNEGSKA (reference sequence). CDR3 sequence (DNA): TGCAGTGCTAGTAAATCCGGACAGAACTATGGCTACACCTTC. Amino acid sequence: CSASKSGQNYGYTF.

The sample holds one count of this clone. The chain recombines TRBV28 with TRBJ2-7; perhaps TRBD2 as D (6 bases). CDR1 MDHEN and CDR2 SYDVKM come from the germline V gene. The germline V and J ends were trimmed by 10 bases and 0 bases, with 13 bases remaining between them. The CDR3 extends over 13 amino acids. The DNA for the CDR3 is TGTGCCACCTGGGCGGGACTCTCCTACGAGCAGTACTTC. Amino acid sequence: CATWAGLSYEQYF.

V gene TRBV6-2 or TRBV6-3 combines with J gene TRBJ2-1; 7 positions match TRBD2. The germline gives CDR1 MNHEY, CDR2 SVGEGT. Losses at the gene ends were 0 bases for V and 0 bases for J; bases not matched to a gene: 11. The CDR3 extends over 19 amino acids. CDR3 region: CASSYSPEKAGRSYNEQFF. As DNA, the CDR3 is TGTGCCAGCAGTTACTCACCCGAAAAAGCGGGGCGCTCCTACAATGAGCAGTTCTTC.

This clone was detected a few times. The V and J genes are TRBV12-3 or TRBV12-4 and TRBJ1-5; D is undetermined. The CDR3 runs to 13 residues. V was clipped by 6 bases and J by 4 bases, with 10 bases between them. The CDR3 DNA follows: TGTGCCAGCAGCTACAGTCGTAATCAGCCCCAGCATTTT. Protein: CASSYSRNQPQHF.

This rearrangement joins TRBV27 to TRBJ2-2; 9 bases map to TRBD2. The CDR3 is made up of 15 amino acids. The trim removed 8 bases at V and 0 bases at J, leaving 4 bases unmatched. Per the germline V gene, CDR1 is MNHEY and CDR2 is SMNVEV (reference sequence). The chain's CDR3 is CASGRTSANTGELFF. The CDR3 nucleotides read TGTGCCAGCGGAAGGACTAGCGCGAACACCGGGGAGCTGTTTTTT.

The CDR3 nucleotides are TGTGCCAGCAGCTTTACGGCAGATACGCAGTATTTT. It specifies CASSFTADTQYF. J is TRBJ2-3 and V is TRBV9; the D is unclear. CDR3 size: 12 residues. The germline V and J ends were trimmed by 4 bases and 4 bases, with 7 bases remaining between them. Looked up from germline, CDR1 is SGDLS and CDR2 is YYNGEE.

This rearrangement joins TRBV6-4 to TRBJ2-1; 10 bases are a match to TRBD2. V lost 10 bases, J lost 5 bases, and 5 bases stayed unmatched. Germline V gene sequence: CDR1 MRHNA, CDR2 SNTAGT. This CDR3 comprises 13 residues. CDR3 region: CATGTSDNNEQFF. CDR3 coding DNA: TGTGCCACCGGGACTAGCGACAACAATGAGCAGTTCTTC.

V is TRBV18 and J is TRBJ2-5; D remains unclear. V dropped 3 bases and J dropped 5 bases, with 10 bases sitting between them. Germline CDR1 KGHSH, CDR2 LQKENI. The CDR3 totals 13 residues. The CDR3, as DNA: TGTGCCAGCTCACCGCTAGATGGGGAGACCCAGTACTTC. Its protein product is CASSPLDGETQYF. Together with reference TRBV18 and TRBJ2-5, the CDR3 gives the full variable domain: NAGVMQNPRHLVRRRGQEARLRCSPMKGHSHVYWYRQLPEEGLKFMVYLQKENIIDESGMPKERFSAEFPKEGPSILRIQQVVRGDSAAYFCASSPLDGETQYFGPGTRLLVL.

V and J are TRBV7-6 and TRBJ2-7; 7 nucleotides match TRBD2. Trimming removed 2 bases from V and 4 bases from J; junction bases left unmatched: 20. Per the germline V gene, CDR1 is SGHVS and CDR2 is FNYEAQ. This CDR3 comprises 19 residues. The CDR3 is CASSLWGRGRERWDYEQYF. The CDR3 DNA reads as TGTGCCAGCAGCTTATGGGGAAGAGGGCGGGAGCGGTGGGATTACGAGCAGTACTTC.

This chain connects TRBV28 to TRBJ2-5; 8 positions agree with TRBD1. Trimming took 5 bases from V and 5 from J; bases not matched to a gene: 7. The germline V gene encodes CDR1 MDHEN and CDR2 SYDVKM. The CDR3 has 14 amino acids. In DNA, the CDR3 is TGTGCCAGCAGTCCCGACAGGGGTCTCGAGACCCAGTACTTC. Protein sequence: CASSPDRGLETQYF.

The rearrangement uses TRBV7-8 and TRBJ2-3; 8 nucleotides agree with TRBD2. The length of the CDR3 is 14 residues. Germline lookup yields CDR1 SGHVS and CDR2 FQNEAQ. V shed 4 bases and J 2 bases; nucleotides not matched to a gene: 2. The CDR3 coding sequence is TGTGCCAGCAGCTCACTAGCGGACACAGATACGCAGTATTTT. As protein: CASSSLADTDTQYF.

The gene calls are TRBV2 and TRBJ2-5, with TRBD2 matching 9 bases. The V gene end was trimmed by 7 bases and the J gene end by 5 bases; junction bases not matched to a gene: 11. The CDR3 covers 15 residues. Germline V gene data show CDR1 as SNHLY and CDR2 as FYNNEI. Here the CDR3 reads CASKNSGSGAETQYF. The CDR3 DNA reads as TGTGCCAGCAAGAATAGCGGGAGTGGGGCCGAGACCCAGTACTTC. The whole variable domain, remainder taken from reference TRBV2 and TRBJ2-5, is EPEVTQTPSHQVTQMGQEVILRCVPISNHLYFYWYRQILGQKVEFLVSFYNNEISEKSEIFDDQFSVERPDGSNFTLKIRSTKLEDSAMYFCASKNSGSGAETQYFGPGTRLLVL.

The genes are TRBV3-1 (or the pseudogene TRBV3-2) and TRBJ1-3; perhaps TRBD1 as D (5 bases). This CDR3 contains 15 residues. Trimming left V 4 bases short and J 0 bases short, with 10 bases between. Germline V gene lookup returns CDR1 LGHDT and CDR2 YNNKEL (reference sequence). CDR3 residues: CASSLQARSGNTIYF. CDR3 DNA: TGTGCCAGCAGCCTACAGGCCCGCTCTGGAAACACCATATATTTT.

The V call is TRBV7-9, the J call TRBJ2-1, with TRBD1 matching over 10 bases. This CDR3 comprises 15 residues. Germline-derived CDR1 and CDR2 are SEHNR and FQNEAQ (reference sequence). J gave up 3 bases and V 5 bases, and 4 bases lay outside the gene matches. CDR3 loop: CASSTRDRGYNEQFF. The DNA of the CDR3 is TGTGCCAGCAGCACAAGGGACAGGGGCTACAATGAGCAGTTCTTC.